A selection of T cell receptor beta chains follows, all from one sample in a study of CD8 T cell repertoires and HIV-1 epitope variants. These receptors have no identified antigens. Generated by immunoSEQ multiplex PCR, the TCRdb table keeps only in-frame clones and is missing some. Of some 7,300 clones detected, around three fifths appear once; the ten largest clones hold 40% to 55%. Material: cultured CD8+ T cells derived from PBMCs. The receptors were sampled from a male donor with HIV. The CDR3 runs from the conserved cysteine through the conserved F or W. The order of the fields is clone size, J gene, D gene, V gene, CDR3 protein, CDR3 DNA. D genes are given only for firm matches. Clone size is shown for a subset of rows, as once, few, many or a class of expanded clone.

>-|TRBJ2-5|-|TRBV5-6
CASSPGGYETQYF
TGTGCCAGCAGCCCAGGGGGGTACGAGACCCAGTACTTC
>-|TRBJ2-7|-|TRBV2
CASSDGQSYEQYF
TGTGCCAGCAGTGACGGTCAGAGTTACGAGCAGTACTTC
>-|TRBJ2-7|TRBD2|TRBV10-3
CAIRPGTSGYRSYEQYF
TGTGCCATCAGACCCGGGACTAGCGGATATCGCTCCTACGAGCAGTACTTC
>-|TRBJ2-1|TRBD2|TRBV2
CASILAGPYNEQFF
TGTGCCAGCATTCTAGCGGGACCGTATAATGAGCAGTTCTTC
>-|TRBJ1-6|TRBD1|TRBV6-5
CASTPGQAVSPLHF
TGTGCCAGCACTCCCGGACAGGCGGTTTCACCCCTCCACTTT
>few|TRBJ1-1|TRBD1|TRBV6-1
CASSEALRTGKSNTEAFF
TGTGCCAGCAGTGAAGCGCTTCGGACAGGGAAGTCGAACACTGAAGCTTTCTTT
>-|TRBJ2-1|TRBD2|TRBV13
CASSYRLAGVGDNEQFF
TGTGCCAGCAGCTACCGACTAGCGGGAGTAGGGGACAATGAGCAGTTCTTC
>-|TRBJ2-3|-|TRBV28
CASSPTSVILTDTQYF
TGTGCCAGCAGTCCTACCTCAGTTATCCTCACAGATACGCAGTATTTT
>-|TRBJ2-5|-|TRBV5-1
CASSLESSFQETQYF
TGCGCCAGCAGCTTAGAAAGCAGCTTCCAAGAGACCCAGTACTTC
>-|TRBJ1-1|-|TRBV7-2
CASSLASFALNTEAFF
TGTGCCAGCAGCTTAGCAAGTTTTGCGTTGAACACTGAAGCTTTCTTT
>-|TRBJ2-3|TRBD1|TRBV29-1
CSVGGTGRTDTQYF
TGCAGCGTTGGTGGGACAGGGAGGACAGATACGCAGTATTTT
>-|TRBJ2-5|-|TRBV7-9
CASSLLSPQETQYF
TGTGCCAGCAGCTTACTGTCCCCCCAAGAGACCCAGTACTTC
>-|TRBJ2-3|TRBD2|TRBV4-3
CASSQVASGGATDTQYF
TGCGCCAGCAGCCAAGTAGCTAGCGGGGGGGCAACAGATACGCAGTATTTT
>-|TRBJ2-7|-|TRBV7-9
CASSDSTVTYEQYF
TGTGCCAGCAGCGACTCGACAGTTACCTACGAGCAGTACTTC
>-|TRBJ1-2|-|TRBV25-1
CASSETGTYGYTF
TGTGCCAGCAGTGAAACAGGGACTTATGGCTACACCTTC
>-|TRBJ2-4|-|TRBV5-5
CASSLVPGENIQYF
TGTGCCAGCAGCTTGGTCCCAGGGGAAAACATTCAGTACTTC
>-|TRBJ2-5|-|TRBV4-3
CASSQVGKDVGETQYF
TGCGCCAGCAGCCAAGTCGGGAAGGACGTAGGGGAGACCCAGTACTTC
>-|TRBJ2-3|-|TRBV27
CASSPYTQADTQYF
TGTGCCAGCAGTCCATACACGCAGGCAGATACGCAGTATTTT
>-|TRBJ2-2|TRBD2|TRBV6-5
CASSYSAGGNTGELFF
TGTGCCAGCAGTTACTCGGCGGGGGGGAACACCGGGGAGCTGTTTTTT
>-|TRBJ2-1|-|TRBV5-1
CASSLESGTTSYNEQFF
TGCGCCAGCAGCTTGGAGTCCGGGACAACCTCCTACAATGAGCAGTTCTTC
>-|TRBJ2-2|-|TRBV4-2
CASSSPNTGELFF
TGTGCCAGCAGCTCTCCCAACACCGGGGAGCTGTTTTTT
>-|TRBJ1-1|-|TRBV27
CASSLQRGGEAFF
TGTGCCAGCAGCCTCCAGAGGGGGGGTGAAGCTTTCTTT
>-|TRBJ2-1|-|TRBV5-1
CASSVQGNEQFF
TGCGCCAGCAGCGTGCAGGGCAATGAGCAGTTCTTC
>-|TRBJ2-4|-|TRBV29-1
CSAFPRGAKNIQYF
TGCAGCGCGTTTCCTCGGGGGGCCAAAAACATTCAGTACTTC
>-|TRBJ1-1|-|TRBV9
CASSAGPPNTEAFF
TGTGCCAGCAGCGCGGGACCGCCGAACACTGAAGCTTTCTTT
>few|TRBJ2-7|TRBD1|TRBV7-8
CASSFPGQGSYEQYF
TGTGCCAGCAGCTTCCCGGGACAGGGGTCTTACGAGCAGTACTTC
>-|TRBJ1-1|TRBD1|TRBV28
CASREQGNKNTEAFF
TGTGCCAGCCGCGAACAGGGGAATAAGAACACTGAAGCTTTCTTT
>few|TRBJ2-1|-|TRBV19
CASSRSSYNEQFF
TGTGCCAGTAGCCGGAGCTCCTACAATGAGCAGTTCTTC
>few|TRBJ1-2|-|TRBV4-1
CASSQDPVELDYGYTF
TGCGCCAGCAGCCAAGATCCCGTCGAACTCGACTATGGCTACACCTTC
>-|TRBJ2-7|-|TRBV5-1
CASSLVGVGDEQYF
TGCGCCAGCAGCTTGGTGGGAGTGGGTGACGAGCAGTACTTC
>-|TRBJ1-2|-|TRBV2
CAPRAGLDYGYTF
TGTGCCCCGAGGGCAGGGCTTGACTATGGCTACACCTTC
>-|TRBJ1-6|-|TRBV15
CATSRDPETDYNSPLHF
TGTGCCACCAGCAGAGATCCCGAAACGGACTATAATTCACCCCTCCACTTT
>-|TRBJ1-4|-|TRBV11-3
CASSLGNREREKLFF
TGTGCCAGCAGCTTAGGTAACAGAGAGCGGGAAAAACTGTTTTTT
>-|TRBJ1-2|-|TRBV5-4
CASSLEGGRGNGYTF
TGTGCCAGCAGCTTGGAAGGTGGCAGGGGTAATGGCTACACCTTC
>-|TRBJ2-7|TRBD1|TRBV27
CASSPTSGTGLYEQYF
TGTGCCAGCAGTCCGACGTCCGGGACAGGGTTGTACGAGCAGTACTTC
>once|TRBJ2-1|-|TRBV5-4
CASSFWGGGYNEQFF
TGTGCCAGCAGCTTTTGGGGAGGGGGTTACAATGAGCAGTTCTTC
>-|TRBJ2-1|TRBD2|TRBV9
CASSGSPFPTSGGPWSYNEQFF
TGTGCCAGCAGCGGTAGTCCCTTCCCGACTAGCGGGGGGCCTTGGTCCTACAATGAGCAGTTCTTC
>-|TRBJ2-1|TRBD2|TRBV15
CATSRRAGSYNEQFF
TGTGCCACCAGCAGGAGAGCGGGGTCCTACAATGAGCAGTTCTTC
>few|TRBJ2-3|-|TRBV27
CASSLEEADTDTQYF
TGTGCCAGCAGTTTAGAGGAGGCGGACACAGATACGCAGTATTTT
>-|TRBJ2-7|-|TRBV4-2
CASSQDGDFYEQYF
TGTGCCAGCAGCCAAGATGGGGATTTCTACGAGCAGTACTTC
>-|TRBJ1-1|-|TRBV6-4
CASSVDRNTEAFF
TGTGCCAGCAGCGTGGACAGAAACACTGAAGCTTTCTTT
>-|TRBJ2-5|TRBD2|TRBV5-4
CASSLDWGGQETQYF
TGTGCCAGCAGCTTGGACTGGGGGGGGCAAGAGACCCAGTACTTC
>-|TRBJ2-1|TRBD2|TRBV2
CASNPLTSGEWNEQFF
TGTGCCAGCAATCCTCTGACTAGCGGGGAGTGGAATGAGCAGTTCTTC
>-|TRBJ2-1|-|TRBV9
CASSVEKAGTNEQFF
TGTGCCAGCAGCGTAGAGAAAGCGGGTACCAATGAGCAGTTCTTC
>few|TRBJ2-1|-|TRBV5-8
CASSRDFNEQFF
TGTGCCAGCAGCCGGGACTTCAATGAGCAGTTCTTC
>few|TRBJ1-1|-|TRBV5-6
CASSLNTEAFF
TGTGCCAGCAGCTTGAACACTGAAGCTTTCTTT
>-|TRBJ1-4|TRBD1|TRBV28
CASSFRTGNEKLFF
TGTGCCAGCAGTTTCAGGACAGGGAATGAAAAACTGTTTTTT